This T cell receptor (beta chain) stems from a study of cytomegalovirus exposure and HLA in healthy donors. Germline assignment: CDR1 SNHLY and CDR2 FYNNEI. After removal of 4 bases from V and 1 base from J, the junction contained 4 bases not matched to a gene. The CDR3 is made up of 16 amino acids. PCR was performed using 60 Vbeta and 13 Jbeta primers. Measured with immunoSEQ multiplex PCR; TCRdb has only the in-frame clones, and not every one. The sample has around 120,000 clones; about 82% are singletons. The chain carries TRBV2 and TRBJ2-3; 11 nucleotides match TRBD2. The TCR comes from a boy aged 10-17 years in good health and CMV-seronegative. Input material: PBMCs. The CDR3 DNA reads TGTGCCAGCAGTGTTGGACTAGCGGGTGGCACAGATACGCAGTATTTT. It specifies CASSVGLAGGTDTQYF.